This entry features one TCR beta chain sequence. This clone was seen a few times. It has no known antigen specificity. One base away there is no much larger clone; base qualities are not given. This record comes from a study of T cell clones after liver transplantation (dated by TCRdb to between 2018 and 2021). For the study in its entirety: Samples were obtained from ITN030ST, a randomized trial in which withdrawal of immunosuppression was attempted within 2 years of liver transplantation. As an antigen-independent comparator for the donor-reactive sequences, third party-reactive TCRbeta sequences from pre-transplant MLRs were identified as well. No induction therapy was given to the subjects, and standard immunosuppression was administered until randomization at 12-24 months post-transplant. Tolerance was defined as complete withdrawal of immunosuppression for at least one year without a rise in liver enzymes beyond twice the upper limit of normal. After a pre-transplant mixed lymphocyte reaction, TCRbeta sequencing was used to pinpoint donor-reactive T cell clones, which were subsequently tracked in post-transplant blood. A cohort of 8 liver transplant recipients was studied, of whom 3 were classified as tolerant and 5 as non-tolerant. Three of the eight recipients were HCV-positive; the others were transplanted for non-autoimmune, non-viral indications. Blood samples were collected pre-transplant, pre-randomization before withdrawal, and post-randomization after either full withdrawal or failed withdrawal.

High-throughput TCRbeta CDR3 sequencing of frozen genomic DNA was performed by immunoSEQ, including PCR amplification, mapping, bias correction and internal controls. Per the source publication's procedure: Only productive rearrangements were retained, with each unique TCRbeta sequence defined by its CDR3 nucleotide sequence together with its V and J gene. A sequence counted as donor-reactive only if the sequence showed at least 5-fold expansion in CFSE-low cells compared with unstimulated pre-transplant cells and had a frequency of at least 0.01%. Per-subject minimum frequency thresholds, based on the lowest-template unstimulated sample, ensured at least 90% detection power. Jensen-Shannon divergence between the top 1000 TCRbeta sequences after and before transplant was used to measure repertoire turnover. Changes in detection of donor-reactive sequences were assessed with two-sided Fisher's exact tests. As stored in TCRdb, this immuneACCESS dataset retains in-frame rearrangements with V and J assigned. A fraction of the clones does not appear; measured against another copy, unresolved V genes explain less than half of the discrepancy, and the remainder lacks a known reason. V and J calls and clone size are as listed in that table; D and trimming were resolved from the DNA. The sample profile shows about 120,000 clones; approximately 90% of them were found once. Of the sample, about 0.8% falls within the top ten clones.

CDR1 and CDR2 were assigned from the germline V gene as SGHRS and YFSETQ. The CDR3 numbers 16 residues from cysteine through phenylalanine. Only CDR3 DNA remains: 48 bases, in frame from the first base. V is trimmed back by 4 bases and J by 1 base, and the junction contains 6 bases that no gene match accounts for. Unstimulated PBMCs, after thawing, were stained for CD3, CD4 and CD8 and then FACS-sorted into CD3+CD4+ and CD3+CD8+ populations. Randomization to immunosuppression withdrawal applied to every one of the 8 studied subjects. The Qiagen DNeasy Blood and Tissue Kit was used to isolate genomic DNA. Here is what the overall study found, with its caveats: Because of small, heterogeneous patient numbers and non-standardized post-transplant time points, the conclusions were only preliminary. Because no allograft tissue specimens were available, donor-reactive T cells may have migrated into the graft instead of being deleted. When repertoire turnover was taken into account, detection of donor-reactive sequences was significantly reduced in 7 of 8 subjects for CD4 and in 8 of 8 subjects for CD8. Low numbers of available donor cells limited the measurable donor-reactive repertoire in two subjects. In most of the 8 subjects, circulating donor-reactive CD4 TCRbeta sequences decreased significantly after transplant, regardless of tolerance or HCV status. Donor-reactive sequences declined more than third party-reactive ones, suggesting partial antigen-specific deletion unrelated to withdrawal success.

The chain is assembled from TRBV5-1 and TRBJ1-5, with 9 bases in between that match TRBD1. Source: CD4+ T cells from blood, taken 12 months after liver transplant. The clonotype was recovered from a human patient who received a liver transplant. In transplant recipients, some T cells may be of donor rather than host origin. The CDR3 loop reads CASSPGDRESNQPQHF. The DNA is TGCGCCAGCAGCCCAGGGGACAGGGAGAGCAATCAGCCCCAGCATTTT.